This paragraph reports one TCR beta chain. 13 Jbeta primers and 60 Vbeta primers were used for the PCR. This table comes from immunoSEQ multiplex PCR, and its TCRdb copy is limited to in-frame clones, with some not included. This table holds about 280,000 clones, over 85% found once. This record comes from a study of cytomegalovirus exposure and HLA in healthy donors. What was sequenced was PBMCs. The receptor's source is a woman younger than 30 in good health and CMV-seronegative.

CDR3 sequence (DNA): TGTGCCAGCAGCTTAACAGGGCCCAAGGGAGACACTGAAGCTTTCTTT. Protein sequence: CASSLTGPKGDTEAFF. This chain connects TRBV11-3 to TRBJ1-1; D may be TRBD1 (6 bases). Trimming took 2 bases from V and 3 from J, leaving 16 bases between them. Germline V gene data show CDR1 as SGHNT and CDR2 as YENEEA. The CDR3 has 16 residues.